A single sample is the source of the 25 T cell receptor beta chains below, sequenced in a study of T cell clones after liver transplantation. TCRdb keeps only in-frame clones here, not all; method: immunoSEQ multiplex PCR. The sample has 65,000 to 90,000 clones, roughly 90% seen once. The sequencing used CD4+ T cells from blood, collected before liver transplant. These TCRs come from a human donor who received a liver transplant.

The chain has TRBV7-9 and TRBJ2-3, with D unresolved. The CDR3 spans 12 residues. The V end lost 4 bases, the J end lost 0 bases, and 2 bases lay between the germline ends. Germline CDR1 SEHNR, CDR2 FQNEAQ (reference sequence). CDR3 in DNA: TGTGCCAGCAGCTCGAGCACAGATACGCAGTATTTT. It is translated as CASSSSTDTQYF.

This chain uses TRBV2 with TRBJ2-1; 9 bases fit TRBD1. The length of the CDR3 is 14 residues. V gave up 4 bases and J gave up 13 bases; unmatched junction bases: 11. CDR1 is SNHLY, CDR2 FYNNEI, per germline. CDR3 sequence: CASSGGQGLPKQFF. The DNA for the CDR3 is TGTGCCAGCAGTGGAGGACAGGGGCTCCCGAAACAGTTCTTC.

The rearrangement links TRBV29-1 to TRBJ2-5; 9 bases are shared with TRBD1. Germline lookup yields CDR1 SQVTM and CDR2 ANQGSEA. V gave up 5 bases and J gave up 6 bases; unmatched junction bases: 4. The CDR3 loop spans 12 amino acids. CDR3 amino acids: CSVTGGGKTQYF. DNA for the CDR3: TGCAGCGTTACAGGGGGCGGGAAGACCCAGTACTTC. Full variable domain (missing parts from reference TRBV29-1 and TRBJ2-5): SAVISQKPSRDICQRGTSLTIQCQVDSQVTMMFWYRQQPGQSLTLIATANQGSEATYESGFVIDKFPISRPNLTFSTLTVSNMSPEDSSIYLCSVTGGGKTQYFGPGTRLLVL.

This chain joins TRBV28 and TRBJ1-2, with D possibly being TRBD1 (5 bases). V lost 7 bases and J lost 5, with 17 bases in between. The CDR3 contains 14 residues. Germline lookup yields CDR1 MDHEN and CDR2 SYDVKM. The CDR3 sequence: CASKAGSLLYGYTF. CDR3 coding DNA: TGTGCCAGCAAGGCAGGGTCCCTCCTTTATGGCTACACCTTC.

The chain has TRBV4-2 and TRBJ2-7; 10 nucleotides agree with TRBD2. The CDR3 spans 16 residues. The junction had 8 bases not matched to a gene; V was cut back by 0 bases and J by 6 bases. Germline CDR1 reads LGHNA; CDR2 reads YNFKEQ. CDR3 nucleotide sequence: TGTGCCAGCAGCCAAGATGAGAGCGGGAGGGCCGGCGAGCAGTACTTC. Residues: CASSQDESGRAGEQYF.

The chain has TRBV29-1 and TRBJ2-3; TRBD1 is a possible D gene (5 bases). V was clipped by 7 bases and J by 1 base, with 12 bases between them. The CDR3 runs 13 residues. Per germline, CDR1 SQVTM and CDR2 ANQGSEA. The CDR3 sequence: CSGTEGGTDTQYF. DNA for the CDR3: TGCAGCGGGACGGAAGGGGGCACAGATACGCAGTATTTT.

The CDR3 nucleotides read TGCAGCGCCGCGTATGGACAGGGTCGAATCTATGGCTACACCTTC. It specifies CSAAYGQGRIYGYTF. The chain combines TRBV29-1 with TRBJ1-2, with TRBD1 matching 8 bases. The V segment lost 7 bases and the J segment 4 bases; nucleotides outside the gene matches: 14. In germline, CDR1 is SQVTM, CDR2 ANQGSEA. The CDR3 is made up of 15 amino acids.

V is TRBV7-2 and J is TRBJ2-5; D gene uncertain. Trimming cost V 3 bases and J 0 bases, with 8 bases left between them. The CDR3 consists of 14 residues. Germline CDR1 is SGHTA and CDR2 is FQGNSA. The CDR3 reads CASSFNGHQETQYF. The CDR3 DNA follows: TGTGCCAGCAGCTTTAATGGACACCAAGAGACCCAGTACTTC.

The rearrangement joins TRBV5-8 to TRBJ2-5; a weak D match, TRBD2 (5 bases). Per the germline V gene, CDR1 is SGHTS and CDR2 is YDEGEE. V lost 1 base and J lost 0, with 10 bases in between. This CDR3 has 15 amino acids. The CDR3, as DNA: TGTGCCAGCAGCTTGTACGCTAGCAACCAAGAGACCCAGTACTTC. This sequence encodes CASSLYASNQETQYF.

The chain joins TRBV19 to TRBJ2-3; TRBD1 matches at 11 bases. CDR1 and CDR2 (germline): LNHDA, SQIVND (reference sequence). V lost 6 bases to trimming and J lost 6 bases; unmatched junction nucleotides: 11. The length of the CDR3 is 16 residues. Written as DNA, the CDR3 is TGTGCCAGTAGCAGATTCGGGACAGGGGGTACGGATACGCAGTATTTT. Protein product: CASSRFGTGGTDTQYF.

This clone turned up a few times. This rearrangement joins TRBV7-9 to TRBJ2-1; 10 positions match TRBD2. With 5 bases clipped from V and 6 bases from J, the junction kept 13 bases outside the gene matches. The CDR3 runs to 17 residues. The germline CDR1 and CDR2 sequences are SEHNR and FQNEAQ (reference sequence). The CDR3 nucleotides are TGTGCCAGCAGCCCCTTCCGGGGAGCGGGAGGGATCAATGAGCAGTTCTTC. Translating it yields CASSPFRGAGGINEQFF.

J is TRBJ1-1 and V is TRBV15, with D uncertain. Trimming took off 6 bases at V and 0 bases at J, with 8 bases between the two ends. This CDR3 spans 13 amino acids. Per germline, CDR1 LNHNV and CDR2 YYDKDF (reference sequence). The CDR3 loop is CATRLGLNTEAFF. For the CDR3, the DNA is TGTGCCACCAGATTAGGTCTGAACACTGAAGCTTTCTTT.

This chain connects TRBV11-3 to TRBJ2-3, with 9 bases that match TRBD2. The CDR3 is 19 residues long. The germline gives CDR1 SGHNT, CDR2 YENEEA. V shed 2 bases and J 2 bases; nucleotides not matched to a gene: 14. Here the CDR3 DNA reads TGTGCCAGCAGCTTATGGTCCTCTGGCGGGAGGGCCGACACAGATACGCAGTATTTT. This translates into CASSLWSSGGRADTDTQYF.

This chain connects TRBV10-2 to TRBJ2-1; TRBD2 matches at 9 bases. The CDR3 runs 15 residues. Trimming at V came to 1 base and at J to 4 bases, leaving 2 bases not matched to a gene. Germline CDR1 WSHSY, CDR2 SAAADI. The CDR3 coding sequence is TGCGCCAGCAGTGAGTGGCTAGCGGGGTACAATGAGCAGTTCTTC. It codes for CASSEWLAGYNEQFF.

The V and J genes are TRBV29-1 and TRBJ1-1, with D tentatively TRBD1 (5 bases). The CDR3 is 15 residues long. Germline CDR1 and CDR2: SQVTM and ANQGSEA. The germline V and J ends were trimmed by 6 bases and 7 bases, with 24 bases remaining between them. CDR3 protein: CSVGGGGRIGGEAFF. For the CDR3, the DNA is TGCAGCGTAGGTGGGGGAGGGAGAATAGGCGGTGAAGCTTTCTTT.

The genes are TRBV10-3 and TRBJ2-7, with a weak D call TRBD2 (5 bases). CDR1 is ENHRY, CDR2 SYGVKD, per germline. The V end lost 4 bases, the J end lost 6 bases, and 10 bases lay between the germline ends. The CDR3 runs 12 residues. Here the CDR3 reads CAISGLGVEQYF. The CDR3 DNA is TGTGCCATCAGTGGTTTGGGAGTCGAGCAGTACTTC.

The rearrangement uses TRBV7-6 and TRBJ2-1, with D maybe TRBD2 (6 bases). V was cut by 1 base and J by 5 bases, with 12 bases left in between. The CDR3 is 15 amino acids. Germline-derived CDR1 and CDR2 are SGHVS and FNYEAQ. The CDR3 coding sequence is TGTGCCAGCAGCTTAGGGGCGGGACCGAACAATGAGCAGTTCTTC. Translation: CASSLGAGPNNEQFF.

This chain joins TRBV11-2 and TRBJ2-6; D is unclear. V dropped 1 base and J dropped 1 base, with 17 bases sitting between them. Germline assignment: CDR1 SGHAT and CDR2 FQNNGV. The CDR3 spans 19 residues. The CDR3 protein is CASSLGRWSYESGANVLTF. The CDR3 DNA reads TGTGCCAGCAGCTTAGGACGCTGGAGCTATGAGTCTGGGGCCAACGTCCTGACTTTC. Full variable domain (outside the CDR3, taken from reference TRBV11-2 and TRBJ2-6): EAGVAQSPRYKIIEKRQSVAFWCNPISGHATLYWYQQILGQGPKLLIQFQNNGVVDDSQLPKDRFSAERLKGVDSTLKIQPAKLEDSAVYLCASSLGRWSYESGANVLTFGAGSRLTVL.

The chain joins TRBV5-6 to TRBJ2-5, with D unclear. CDR3 size: 11 residues. Germline V CDR1 and CDR2: SGHDT, YYEEEE. V lost 0 bases and J lost 7, with 4 bases in between. The CDR3 DNA is TGTGCCAGCAGCTTGGGAGGGACCCAGTACTTC. It is translated as CASSLGGTQYF.

The chain links TRBV6-6 to TRBJ2-5, with D uncertain. The germline V and J ends were trimmed by 11 bases and 5 bases, with 18 bases remaining between them. The CDR3 covers 13 residues. Germline V lookup: CDR1 MNHNY, CDR2 SVGAGI (reference sequence). CDR3 in amino acids: CAGSPLGAETQYF. The CDR3 coding sequence is TGTGCCGGGTCCCCTTTGGGCGCGGAGACCCAGTACTTC.

The chain has TRBV28 and TRBJ1-2; D remains unclear. Germline V gene data show CDR1 as MDHEN and CDR2 as SYDVKM. The V and J ends lost 9 bases and 8 bases respectively, with 22 bases between them. The CDR3 extends over 14 amino acids. Here the CDR3 DNA reads TGTGCCAGTACCCTTTCTGCAGGCCAAGGGGGCTACACCTTC. Its translation: CASTLSAGQGGYTF.

This clone was seen just once. The genes are TRBV28 and TRBJ1-3; 7 bases align to TRBD1. V dropped 6 bases and J dropped 0; count of bases not matched to a gene: 5. This CDR3 has 15 amino acids. Germline values: CDR1 MDHEN, CDR2 SYDVKM. The CDR3 coding sequence is TGTGCCAGCAGGGGACAGAGATACTCTGGAAACACCATATATTTT. It translates to CASRGQRYSGNTIYF.

The chain has TRBV6-5 and TRBJ2-1; the match to TRBD2 covers 12 bases. Germline V lookup: CDR1 MNHEY, CDR2 SVGAGI. This CDR3 region has 16 residues. The junction had 3 bases not matched to a gene; V was cut back by 2 bases and J by 4 bases. CDR3: CASSYRGLAGYNEQFF. Written as DNA, the CDR3 is TGTGCCAGCAGTTACAGGGGACTAGCGGGTTACAATGAGCAGTTCTTC.

This sequence joins TRBV6-5 and TRBJ2-7; tentative D call: TRBD2 (5 bases). The CDR3 has 14 residues. CDR1 is MNHEY, CDR2 SVGAGI, per germline. Trimming cost V 1 base and J 1 base, with 8 bases left between them. The CDR3 DNA sequence: TGTGCCAGCAGTTACTGGAGCGGATCCTACGAGCAGTACTTC. Protein sequence: CASSYWSGSYEQYF.

This chain connects TRBV11-3 to TRBJ2-7; 10 bases are a match to TRBD1. The CDR3 is 15 residues long. V gave up 4 bases and J gave up 4 bases; unmatched junction bases: 7. CDR1 and CDR2 from the germline V gene are SGHNT and YENEEA. The CDR3 reads CASSSPGTGDYEQYF. The CDR3 region has the DNA TGTGCCAGCAGCTCCCCCGGGACAGGGGATTACGAGCAGTACTTC.